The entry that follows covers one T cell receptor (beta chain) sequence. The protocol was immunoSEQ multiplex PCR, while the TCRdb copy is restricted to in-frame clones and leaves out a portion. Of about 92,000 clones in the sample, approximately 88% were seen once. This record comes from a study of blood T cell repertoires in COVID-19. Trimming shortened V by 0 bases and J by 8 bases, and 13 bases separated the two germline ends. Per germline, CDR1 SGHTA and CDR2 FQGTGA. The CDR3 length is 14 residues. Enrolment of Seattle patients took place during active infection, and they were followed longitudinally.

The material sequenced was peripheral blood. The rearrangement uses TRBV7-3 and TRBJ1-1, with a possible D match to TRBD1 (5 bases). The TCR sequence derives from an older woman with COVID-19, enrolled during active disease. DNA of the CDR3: TGTGCCAGCAGCTTAACGGGGGGGAGCCTGGAAGCTTTCTTT. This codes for CASSLTGGSLEAFF.